The clone carrying this TCR beta chain has just one count. No antigen is known for it. Germline assignment: CDR1 SGHRS and CDR2 YFSETQ. The V and J ends lost 1 base and 1 base respectively, with 8 bases between them. This CDR3 spans 15 amino acids. This entry comes from a study of graft-versus-host responses after intestinal transplantation. On the study more broadly: The study gave all recipients anti-thymocyte globulin induction, then tacrolimus and steroids for 2 to 3 years. Study-level points and caveats: Recipient marrow harbored GvH clones, some of which surfaced first in ileum or blood. Patients with graft-donor T cell macrochimerism had high graft-versus-host to host-versus-graft clonal ratios in allografts.

Assay: immunoSEQ multiplex PCR; the TCRdb copy retains only in-frame clones and omits some. The data show approximately 18,000 clones, with 85% to 95% seen just once and 0.75% to 0.9% held by the top ten. This specimen consisted of PBMCs, obtained 23 days after intestinal transplant. The J gene is TRBJ2-2, the V gene TRBV5-1, with no clear D. This clonotype originated in a human patient who received an intestinal transplant, so some T cells may come from the graft donor. The CDR3 reads CASSLFSQNTGELFF. The CDR3 DNA reads as TGCGCCAGCAGCTTGTTCAGCCAGAACACCGGGGAGCTGTTTTTT.